This passage covers 2 T cell receptor beta chains from one sample sequenced in a study of beta chain features in type 1 diabetes. The antigens for these receptors are not known. Expressed TCRB transcripts were sequenced after all isolated RNA was converted to cDNA. Data came from immunoSEQ multiplex PCR; TCRdb stores just in-frame clones and leaves some out. The data show hundreds of thousands of clones, about a tenth seen once. Study findings and constraints: Type 1 diabetes patients had moderately but significantly shorter TCRB CDR3s in all four CD4+ subsets.

Input material: naive CD4+ T cells from blood. The receptors originated from a man aged 30 to 39 with type 1 diabetes.

This clone was observed a few times. The V gene is TRBV9, the J gene TRBJ2-3, with 8 bases matching TRBD2. V dropped 3 bases and J dropped 5; count of bases not matched to a gene: 11. In germline, CDR1 is SGDLS, CDR2 YYNGEE. The CDR3 spans 16 residues. CDR3 DNA: TGTGCCAGCAGCGCCCGGGGGGGCGCGCCGGTAGATACGCAGTATTTT. Its translation: CASSARGGAPVDTQYF.

V is TRBV9 and J is TRBJ2-1; 10 bases are shared with TRBD2. V was pared by 6 bases and J by 5 bases, with 5 bases of the junction left unmatched. The CDR3 is 14 amino acids. CDR1 is SGDLS and CDR2 is YYNGEE in the germline V gene. In DNA form, the CDR3 reads TGTGCCAGCACCGGGACTAGCGTCGACAATGAGCAGTTCTTC. Translating gives CASTGTSVDNEQFF.